This entry describes one T cell receptor beta chain. Which antigen it targets is not known. Base quality data are lacking; no much larger clone is found one base away. Spanning cysteine to phenylalanine, the CDR3 consists of 15 amino acids. CDR3 DNA only is kept here, 45 bases in frame from base 1. V loses 2 bases at its end and J loses 6 bases; junction bases beyond the gene matches: 6. From the germline V gene, CDR1 is SGHVS and CDR2 is FQNEAQ. This sample stems from a study of cytomegalovirus exposure and HLA in healthy donors (dated by TCRdb to 2016 to 2017). In terms of the full investigation: According to a later analysis, the approximately 130 validation repertoires were produced on the same platform as the approximately 690 repertoires of the first cohort. The study aimed to test whether signatures of past pathogen exposure could be identified by cataloging public T cell receptors. Along with the approximately 600-subject first cohort, a separate validation cohort of around 110 different subjects was used. High-throughput TCR immunosequencing, statistical association of individual TCRs with disease status, and machine learning were combined to predict cytomegalovirus infection status.

Overall study results and their limits: A later analysis lacked HLA typing for the validation cohort, so it scored co-occurrence in that cohort across all 120 or so repertoires. In vitro tests confirmed that a few of the cytomegalovirus-associated TCR beta chains recognize cytomegalovirus antigens. Most TCR sequences were observed very rarely across donors, whereas some public TCRs were present in many individuals. A total of fewer than 200 TCR beta chains were listed by the study as associated with cytomegalovirus. Of the cluster scores, approximately 95% were above 0 in a later analysis, which found that TCRs clustered in the first cohort also tended to co-occur in the roughly 130 validation repertoires. The authors suggested that the approach could potentially be generalized to other disease states and immunological phenotypes. The classifier was reported to diagnose cytomegalovirus status with high specificity and sensitivity in both the original and validation cohorts.

The donors belonged to the validation cohort of about 130 subjects, which was separate from the approximately 660-subject first cohort. Library preparation used the immunoSEQ multiplex PCR assay. From the authors' description of their analysis: A statistical classification framework was built to diagnose cytomegalovirus status from the catalog of TCR beta chain sequences. In its TCRdb copy, this immuneACCESS table keeps in-frame sequences only and misses some clones. Where compared with another copy, unresolved V genes explain less than half of these, and the others have no known cause. V, J and clone size reflect that table, while D and trimming were determined from the DNA. The sample table lists under 150,000 clones, around 90% of them with a count of one. 8.5% to 9.5% of the sample comes from the top ten.

This TCR was sampled from a man younger than 30 in good health and CMV-seropositive. This sequence uses TRBV7-8 and TRBJ2-7, with 11 bases aligning to TRBD2. Sequenced input: PBMCs. The CDR3 protein sequence reads: CASSLLAGGQAEQYF. The sequenced DNA: TGTGCCAGCAGCTTACTAGCGGGAGGCCAGGCCGAGCAGTACTTC.